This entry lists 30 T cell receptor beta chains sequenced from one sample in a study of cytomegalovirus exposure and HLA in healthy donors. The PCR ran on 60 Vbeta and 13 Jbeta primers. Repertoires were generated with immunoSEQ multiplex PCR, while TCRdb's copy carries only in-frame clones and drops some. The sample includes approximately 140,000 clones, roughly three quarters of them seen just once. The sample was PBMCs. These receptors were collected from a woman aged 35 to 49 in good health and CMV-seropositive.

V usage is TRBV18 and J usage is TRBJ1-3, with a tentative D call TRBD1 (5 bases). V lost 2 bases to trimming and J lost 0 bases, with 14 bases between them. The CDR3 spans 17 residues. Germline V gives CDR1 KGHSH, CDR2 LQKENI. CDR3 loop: CASSPSWGDHSGNTIYF. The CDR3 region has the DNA TGTGCCAGCTCACCAAGTTGGGGGGACCACTCTGGAAACACCATATATTTT.

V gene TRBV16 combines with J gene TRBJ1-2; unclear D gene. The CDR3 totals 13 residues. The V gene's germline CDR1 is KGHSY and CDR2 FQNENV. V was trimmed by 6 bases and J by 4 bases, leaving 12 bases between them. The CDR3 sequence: CASSTTRGYGYTF. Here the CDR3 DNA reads TGTGCCAGCAGTACTACGCGGGGCTATGGCTACACCTTC.

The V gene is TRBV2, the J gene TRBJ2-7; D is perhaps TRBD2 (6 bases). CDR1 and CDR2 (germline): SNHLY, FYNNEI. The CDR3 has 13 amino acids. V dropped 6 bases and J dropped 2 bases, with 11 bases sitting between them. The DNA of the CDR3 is TGTGCCAGCAGGCCGGGACTCACCTACGAGCAGTACTTC. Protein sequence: CASRPGLTYEQYF.

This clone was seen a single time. The DNA of the CDR3 is TGTGCCTGGGGGGGAGGGGGAAAGGCCCACCGGGCCTACTATGGCTACACCTTC. This gives the protein CAWGGGGKAHRAYYGYTF. This sequence joins TRBV30 and TRBJ1-2; D might be TRBD1 (6 bases). CDR1 and CDR2 (germline): GTSNPN, SVGIG (reference sequence). This CDR3 contains 18 residues. V was cut by 5 bases and J by 3 bases, with 28 bases left in between.

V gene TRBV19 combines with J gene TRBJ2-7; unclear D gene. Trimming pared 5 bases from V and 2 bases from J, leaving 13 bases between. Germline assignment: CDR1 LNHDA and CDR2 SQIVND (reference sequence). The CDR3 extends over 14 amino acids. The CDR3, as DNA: TGTGCCAGTAGTCCGTCCTACCTAGCCTACGAGCAGTACTTC. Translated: CASSPSYLAYEQYF.

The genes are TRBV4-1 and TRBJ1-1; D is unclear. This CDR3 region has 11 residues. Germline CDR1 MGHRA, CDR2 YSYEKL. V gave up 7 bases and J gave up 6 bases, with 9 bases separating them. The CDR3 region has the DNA TGCGCCAGCACAGGTACAGCTGAAGCTTTCTTT. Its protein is CASTGTAEAFF.

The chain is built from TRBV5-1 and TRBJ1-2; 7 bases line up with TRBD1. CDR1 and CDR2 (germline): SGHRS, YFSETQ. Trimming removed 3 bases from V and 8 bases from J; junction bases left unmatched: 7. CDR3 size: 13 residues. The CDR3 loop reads CASSSTGSDGYTF. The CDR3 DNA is TGCGCCAGCAGCTCGACAGGGTCTGACGGCTACACCTTC.

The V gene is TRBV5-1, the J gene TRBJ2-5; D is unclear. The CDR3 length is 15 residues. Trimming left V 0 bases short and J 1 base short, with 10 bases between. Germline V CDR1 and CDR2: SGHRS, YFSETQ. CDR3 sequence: CASSLAFGFQETQYF. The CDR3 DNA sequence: TGCGCCAGCAGCTTGGCCTTCGGGTTCCAAGAGACCCAGTACTTC.

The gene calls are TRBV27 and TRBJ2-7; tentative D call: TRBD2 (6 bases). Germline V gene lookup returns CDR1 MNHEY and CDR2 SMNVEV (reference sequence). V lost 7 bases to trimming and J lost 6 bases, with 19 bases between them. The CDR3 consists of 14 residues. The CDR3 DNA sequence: TGTGCCAGCAAAGCAGCGCCTGGAGGGGTCGAGCAGTACTTC. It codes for CASKAAPGGVEQYF.

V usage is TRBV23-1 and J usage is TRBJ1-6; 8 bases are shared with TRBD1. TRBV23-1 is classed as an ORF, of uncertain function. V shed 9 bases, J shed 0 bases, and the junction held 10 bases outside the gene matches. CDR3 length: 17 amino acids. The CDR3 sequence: CARTGTGASSYNSPLHF. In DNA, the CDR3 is TGCGCCAGGACCGGGACAGGCGCAAGCTCCTATAATTCACCCCTCCACTTT.

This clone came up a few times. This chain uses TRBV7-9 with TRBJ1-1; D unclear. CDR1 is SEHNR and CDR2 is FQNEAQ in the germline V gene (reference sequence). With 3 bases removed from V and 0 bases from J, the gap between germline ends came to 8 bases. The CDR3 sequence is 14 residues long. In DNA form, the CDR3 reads TGTGCCAGCAGCTTTAGGACTGTGAACACTGAAGCTTTCTTT. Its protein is CASSFRTVNTEAFF.

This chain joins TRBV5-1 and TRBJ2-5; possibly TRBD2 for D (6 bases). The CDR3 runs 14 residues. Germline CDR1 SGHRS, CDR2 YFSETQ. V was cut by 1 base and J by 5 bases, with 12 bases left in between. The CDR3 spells CASSLTSSQETQYF. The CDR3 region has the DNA TGCGCCAGCAGCTTGACTAGCTCACAGGAGACCCAGTACTTC.

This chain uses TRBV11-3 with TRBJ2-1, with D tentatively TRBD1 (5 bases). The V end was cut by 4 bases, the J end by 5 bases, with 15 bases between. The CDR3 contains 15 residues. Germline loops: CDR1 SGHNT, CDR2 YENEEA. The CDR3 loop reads CASSSSPGLHNEQFF. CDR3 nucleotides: TGTGCCAGCAGCTCGTCCCCAGGGCTGCACAATGAGCAGTTCTTC.

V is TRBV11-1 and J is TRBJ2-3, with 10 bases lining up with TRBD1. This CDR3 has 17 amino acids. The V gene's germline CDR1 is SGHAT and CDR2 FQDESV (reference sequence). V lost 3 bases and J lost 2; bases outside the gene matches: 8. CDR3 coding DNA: TGTGCCAGCAGCTTCCCTGTAGGGACAGGGGACACAGATACGCAGTATTTT. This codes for CASSFPVGTGDTDTQYF.

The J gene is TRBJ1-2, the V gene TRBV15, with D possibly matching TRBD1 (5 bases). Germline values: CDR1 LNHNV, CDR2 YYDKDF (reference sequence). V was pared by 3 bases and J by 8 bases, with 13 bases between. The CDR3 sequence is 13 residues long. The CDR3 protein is CATSSQGYYGYTF. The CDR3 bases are TGTGCCACCAGCAGCCAGGGTTATTACGGCTACACCTTC.

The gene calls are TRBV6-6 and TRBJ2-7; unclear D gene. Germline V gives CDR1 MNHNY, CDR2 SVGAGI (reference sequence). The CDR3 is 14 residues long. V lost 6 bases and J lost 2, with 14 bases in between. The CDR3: CASSLRQVTYEQYF. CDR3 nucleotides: TGTGCCAGCAGCTTACGGCAGGTTACCTACGAGCAGTACTTC.

The CDR3 region has the DNA TGTGCCAGCACCCCGCCGCGGGCGCCCTTCGCAGATACGCAGTATTTT. Protein: CASTPPRAPFADTQYF. The chain carries TRBV28 and TRBJ2-3, with a tentative D call TRBD2 (5 bases). This CDR3 is 16 amino acids long. CDR1 is MDHEN and CDR2 is SYDVKM in the germline V gene. Trimming stripped 7 bases from V and 4 bases from J, with 21 bases between.

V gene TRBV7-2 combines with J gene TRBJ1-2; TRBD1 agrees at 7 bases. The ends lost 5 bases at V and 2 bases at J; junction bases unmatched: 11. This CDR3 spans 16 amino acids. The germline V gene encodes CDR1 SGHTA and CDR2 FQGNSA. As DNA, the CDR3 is TGTGCCAGCAGCAAGTATACCGGGACAGAGAACTATGGCTACACCTTC. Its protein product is CASSKYTGTENYGYTF.

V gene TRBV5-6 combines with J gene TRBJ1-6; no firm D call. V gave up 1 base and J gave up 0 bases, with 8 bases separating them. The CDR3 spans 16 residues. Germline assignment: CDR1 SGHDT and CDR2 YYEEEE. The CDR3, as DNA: TGTGCCAGCAGCTTGAGTGTGAGCTCCTATAATTCACCCCTCCACTTT. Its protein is CASSLSVSSYNSPLHF.

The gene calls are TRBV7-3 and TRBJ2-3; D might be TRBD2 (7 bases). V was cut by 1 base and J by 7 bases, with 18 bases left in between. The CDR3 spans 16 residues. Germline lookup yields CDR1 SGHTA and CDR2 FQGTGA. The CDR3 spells CASSLKGGGLGNTQYF. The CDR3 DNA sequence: TGTGCCAGCAGCTTAAAGGGGGGGGGTTTAGGAAATACGCAGTATTTT.

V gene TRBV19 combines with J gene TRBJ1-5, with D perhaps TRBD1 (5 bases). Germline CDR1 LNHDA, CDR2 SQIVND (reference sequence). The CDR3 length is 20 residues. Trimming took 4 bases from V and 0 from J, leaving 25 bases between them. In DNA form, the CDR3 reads TGTGCCAGTAGTAACACGGGGGAAGGGAGCAAATATTATAGCAATCAGCCCCAGCATTTT. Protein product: CASSNTGEGSKYYSNQPQHF.

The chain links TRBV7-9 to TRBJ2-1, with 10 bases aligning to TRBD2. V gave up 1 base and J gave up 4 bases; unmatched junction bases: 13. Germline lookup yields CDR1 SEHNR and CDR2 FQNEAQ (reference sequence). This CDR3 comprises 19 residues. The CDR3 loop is CASSLGRLAGVLPYNEQFF. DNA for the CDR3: TGTGCCAGCAGCTTAGGAAGACTAGCGGGCGTCCTCCCTTACAATGAGCAGTTCTTC.

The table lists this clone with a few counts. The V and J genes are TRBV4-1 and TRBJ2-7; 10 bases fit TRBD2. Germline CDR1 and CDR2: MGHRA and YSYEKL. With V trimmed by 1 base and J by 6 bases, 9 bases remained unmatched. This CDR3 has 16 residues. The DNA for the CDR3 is TGCGCCAGCAGCCAAGGATCTAGCGGGGGTAAGGTCGAGCAGTACTTC. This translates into CASSQGSSGGKVEQYF.

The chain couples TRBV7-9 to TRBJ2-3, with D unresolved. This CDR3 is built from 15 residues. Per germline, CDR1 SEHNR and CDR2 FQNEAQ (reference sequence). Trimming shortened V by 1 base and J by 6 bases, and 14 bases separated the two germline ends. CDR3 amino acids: CASSLGTLLRDTQYF. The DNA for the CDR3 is TGTGCCAGCAGCTTAGGTACCTTACTACGTGATACGCAGTATTTT.

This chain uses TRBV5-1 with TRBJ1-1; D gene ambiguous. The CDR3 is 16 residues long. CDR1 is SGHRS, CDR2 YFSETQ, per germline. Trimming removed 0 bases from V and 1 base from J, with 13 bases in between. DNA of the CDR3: TGCGCCAGCAGCTTGGCAAGCCCAGGCCCGAACACTGAAGCTTTCTTT. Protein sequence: CASSLASPGPNTEAFF.

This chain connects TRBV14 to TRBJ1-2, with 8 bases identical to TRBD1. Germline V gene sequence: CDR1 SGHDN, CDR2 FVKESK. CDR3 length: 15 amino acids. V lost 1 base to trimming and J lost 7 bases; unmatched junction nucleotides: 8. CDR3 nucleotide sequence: TGTGCCAGCAGCCAAGTCCACGGCAGGGGGCGTGGCTACACCTTC. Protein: CASSQVHGRGRGYTF.

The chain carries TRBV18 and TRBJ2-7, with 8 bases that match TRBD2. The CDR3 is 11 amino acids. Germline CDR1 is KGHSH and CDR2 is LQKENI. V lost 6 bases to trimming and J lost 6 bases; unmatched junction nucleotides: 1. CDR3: CASSTSGEQYF. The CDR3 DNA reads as TGTGCCAGCTCCACTAGCGGCGAGCAGTACTTC.

As DNA, the CDR3 is TGTGCCAGCAGGCTTCCCCGGACAGGGGGCAACAATGAGCAGTTCTTC. It is translated as CASRLPRTGGNNEQFF. The chain is built from TRBV7-2 and TRBJ2-1; 11 bases match TRBD1. Germline-derived CDR1 and CDR2 are SGHTA and FQGNSA. V lost 6 bases to trimming and J lost 5 bases; unmatched junction nucleotides: 9. The CDR3 totals 16 residues.

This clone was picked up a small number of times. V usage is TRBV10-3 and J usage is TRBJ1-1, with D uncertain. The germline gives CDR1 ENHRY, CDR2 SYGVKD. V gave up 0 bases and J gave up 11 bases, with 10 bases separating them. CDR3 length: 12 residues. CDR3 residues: CAISESPESAFF. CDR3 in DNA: TGTGCCATCAGTGAGTCCCCCGAGTCGGCTTTCTTT.

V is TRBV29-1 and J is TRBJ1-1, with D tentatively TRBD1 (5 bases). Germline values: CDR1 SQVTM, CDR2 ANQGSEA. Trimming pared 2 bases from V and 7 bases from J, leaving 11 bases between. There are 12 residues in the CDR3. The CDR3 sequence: CSVELGAREAFF. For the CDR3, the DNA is TGCAGCGTTGAATTAGGGGCACGTGAAGCTTTCTTT.